This section outlines one T cell receptor (beta chain) sequence together with its context. The time point denotes: peripheral blood 6 weeks after treatment start. The sample is drawn from a study of PD-L1 blockade in urothelial cancer. Looking at the study overall: Patients started atezolizumab around 2014, 1,200 mg intravenously every 3 weeks.

Clones were read by immunoSEQ multiplex PCR, and TCRdb kept only the in-frame ones, dropping some. This sample carries 100,000 to 150,000 clones, about 82% of them seen once, and the ten largest clones take 2.4%. The source is a man aged 45-65 years with urothelial cancer. The sample here was PBMCs, taken around atezolizumab (anti-PD-L1) treatment.

CDR3 DNA: TGTGCCAGTAGCCGGACTAGCGGGAGAGGGAATGAGCAGTTCTTC. Its protein product is CASSRTSGRGNEQFF. The chain is built from TRBV19 and TRBJ2-1, with 13 bases fitting TRBD2. Looked up from germline, CDR1 is LNHDA and CDR2 is SQIVND (reference sequence). The V segment lost 6 bases and the J segment 7 bases; nucleotides outside the gene matches: 6. The CDR3 runs 15 residues.